The clone carrying this T cell receptor (beta chain) was seen ten or more times. The target antigen is unknown. Each CDR3 protein gets one entry after TCRdb re-called the reads with MiXCR. The table shows 250,000 to 300,000 distinct CDR3 sequences, with over 15% occurring only once. This entry is derived from a study of T cell repertoires in cytomegalovirus infection. Looking at the study overall: Signatures in public TCR beta sequences pointed to both CMV infection and matching HLA type.

Study outcomes and limitations: Carriage of CMV together with the relevant HLA was identifiable through cumulative public TCR beta family frequency. Clonotype analysis showed dominance of the ex vivo response by HLA-C-restricted CMV-specific TCR beta clonotypes.

The CDR3 covers 16 residues. Germline CDR1 SEHNR, CDR2 FQNEAQ (reference sequence). The V end lost 2 bases, the J end lost 6 bases, and 19 bases lay between the germline ends. The sample comprised CD8+ T cells from PBMCs. V gene TRBV7-9 combines with J gene TRBJ1-2; TRBD1 might be the D (5 bases). The clonotype originates from a human donor in good health (CMV status not recorded). Some clones in this sample may be carry-over from other donors' samples. The CDR3 DNA follows: TGTGCCAGCAGCTTAAGTGTAGCCAGGGAAAGAGATGGCTACACCTTC. This sequence encodes CASSLSVARERDGYTF.